These T cell receptor beta chains were read from a single sample in a study of preoperative IRX-2 immunotherapy in early breast cancer. The method was immunoSEQ multiplex PCR; TCRdb's version includes in-frame clones alone and lacks a portion of them. Seen here are under 25,000 clones, approximately 95% observed once, and the top ten hold roughly 15%. Sequenced here: tumor tissue, sampled after IRX-2 immunotherapy. The receptors shown here come from a human donor with breast cancer. Each CDR3 is given with its conserved first and last residue. The D gene is left open where the match is weak. Size values are once, few and many counts, or a class for expanded clones, and some rows have none.

-	TRBV9	TRBD2	TRBJ2-2	TGTGCCAGCAGCCTGTGGGCGGGGGGATTTCCCGGGGAGCTGTTTTTT	CASSLWAGGFPGELFF
-	TRBV28	-	TRBJ2-7	TGTGCTACTTATACGGCGGACGAGCAGTACTTC	CATYTADEQYF
-	TRBV18	-	TRBJ1-5	TGTGCCAGCTCACCTCCTGGCTATGGTTTCGGCAATCAGCCCCAGCATTTT	CASSPPGYGFGNQPQHF
-	TRBV7-6	TRBD1	TRBJ1-2	TGTGCCAGCAGCTTAGTCGCAGGGGGCTACTATGGCTACACCTTC	CASSLVAGGYYGYTF
-	TRBV4-1	TRBD1	TRBJ1-2	TGCGCCAGCAGCAGCCCAATCTCGGGACAGAGAAGGCCCCAAGGGGCCTATGGCTACACCTTC	CASSSPISGQRRPQGAYGYTF
-	TRBV15	TRBD2	TRBJ2-7	TGTGCCACCAGCAGAGATGTCTGGCGGGAGGACCGAAGCTCCTACGAGCAGTACTTC	CATSRDVWREDRSSYEQYF
-	TRBV6-6	-	TRBJ1-2	TGTGCCAGCAGTCGAGGGGGGGACACGAATGGCTACACCTTC	CASSRGGDTNGYTF
-	TRBV5-4	TRBD1	TRBJ1-2	TGTGCCAGCAGCTTAGACAGGGTCAACTATGGCTACACCTTC	CASSLDRVNYGYTF
-	TRBV12-2	-	TRBJ2-7	TGTGCAAGTCGCTGCGGGGATGGAAACGAGCAGTACTTC	CASRCGDGNEQYF
-	TRBV5-1	-	TRBJ1-3	TGCGCCAGCAGCCTCGAAGATCAGGGCTCAGTCGGAAACACCATATATTTT	CASSLEDQGSVGNTIYF
-	TRBV18	-	TRBJ2-7	TGTGCCAGCCCACCAGGTCCAGAGACGGCAGCCTACGAGCAGTACTTC	CASPPGPETAAYEQYF
-	TRBV6-6	-	TRBJ2-4	TGTGCCAGCAGTTCCGAAAACATTCAGTACTTC	CASSSENIQYF
once	TRBV5-1	-	TRBJ1-1	TGCGCCAGCAGCTTGGAGGACAGCCAGAACACTGAAGCTTTCTTT	CASSLEDSQNTEAFF
-	TRBV19	-	TRBJ1-5	TGTGCCAGTGAAACAGGTTATAGCAATCAGCCCCAGCATTTT	CASETGYSNQPQHF
-	TRBV28	TRBD1	TRBJ2-7	TGTGCCAGCAGTTTGCGACAGGGACAGCAGTACTTC	CASSLRQGQQYF
-	TRBV15	-	TRBJ2-1	TGTGCCACCAGCAGAGCTACAGGTTTAACCCCTAATGAGCAGTTCTTC	CATSRATGLTPNEQFF
-	TRBV5-1	TRBD1	TRBJ2-6	TGCGCCAGCAGCTTGGAAAGTATGACAGGGTCGGGGGCCAACGTCCTGACTTTC	CASSLESMTGSGANVLTF
-	TRBV6-5	TRBD2	TRBJ2-5	TGTGCCAGCAGACTAGCGGGCGCTAAAGAGCAGTACTTC	CASRLAGAKEQYF
-	TRBV7-9	TRBD2	TRBJ2-7	TGTGCCAGCAGCGGTCGACTAGCTGGTGGGATGTACGAGCAGTACTTC	CASSGRLAGGMYEQYF
-	TRBV25-1	TRBD2	TRBJ2-1	TGTGCCAGCAGTATAGCGGGAGGGCACTACAATGAGCAGTTCTTC	CASSIAGGHYNEQFF
-	TRBV28	-	TRBJ1-5	TGTGCCAGCAGCCTCCGGTGGGGGCGCGGCCGTAGCAATCAGCCCCAGCATTTT	CASSLRWGRGRSNQPQHF
-	TRBV6-1	-	TRBJ2-2	TGTGCCAGCATTCTATTTCCGGGGGAGCTGTTTTTT	CASILFPGELFF
-	TRBV6-1	-	TRBJ2-5	TGTGCCAGCAGAAATTCGGAGACCCAGTACTTC	CASRNSETQYF
-	TRBV6-6	-	TRBJ2-7	TGTGCCAGCAGTTACCTGGGGGTAGGGACCTACGAGCAGTACTTC	CASSYLGVGTYEQYF
-	TRBV20-1	-	TRBJ1-2	TGCAGTGCTAGAGTGAAAGGCGGCTACACCTTC	CSARVKGGYTF
-	TRBV6-5	TRBD1	TRBJ2-7	TGTGCCAGCAGCCCCTGGGACAGGGCCTACGAGCAGTACTTC	CASSPWDRAYEQYF
once	TRBV2	-	TRBJ2-7	TGTGCCAGCAGTGTTCGCGATTACTCCTACGAGCAGTACTTC	CASSVRDYSYEQYF
-	TRBV23-1	-	TRBJ1-6	TGCGCCAGCAGTCAATTTCAGGGCCACTACTATAATTCACCCCTCCACTTT	CASSQFQGHYYNSPLHF
-	TRBV6-5	TRBD2	TRBJ2-1	TGTGCCAGCAGGCCCGGGACTAGCGGGAGTTGGACGTTCTTC	CASRPGTSGSWTFF
-	TRBV19	-	TRBJ2-3	TGTGCCAGTAGTAATCGGAGAGACTCCCTCACAGATACGCAGTATTTT	CASSNRRDSLTDTQYF
-	TRBV18	-	TRBJ1-2	TGTGCCAGCTCGGAGGAGACCCGAGGCTATGGCTACACCTTC	CASSEETRGYGYTF
-	TRBV7-9	-	TRBJ2-5	TGTGCCAGCAGCTTAGGTCGACAGCCTCAAGAGACCCAGTACTTC	CASSLGRQPQETQYF
-	TRBV5-1	-	TRBJ2-5	TGCGCCAGCAGCTTGCCCCGGGGCGGGGAGACCCAGTACTTC	CASSLPRGGETQYF
-	TRBV6-1	-	TRBJ2-5	TGTGCCAGCAGTGAAAGGGGACGGGAAGAGACCCAGTACTTC	CASSERGREETQYF
-	TRBV7-8	-	TRBJ1-1	TGTGCCAGCAGCTACCAGAACACTGAAGCTTTCTTT	CASSYQNTEAFF
-	TRBV19	TRBD1	TRBJ2-5	TGTGCCAGTAGGAGGGGGCCCGGGGAGACCCAGTACTTC	CASRRGPGETQYF
-	TRBV6-5	-	TRBJ1-1	TGTGCCAGCAGTTTAACCCCCACTGAAGCTTTCTTT	CASSLTPTEAFF
-	TRBV19	TRBD2	TRBJ2-5	TGTGCCAGTAGTATAAGGGAGGGACAAGAGACCCAGTACTTC	CASSIREGQETQYF
few	TRBV14	TRBD1	TRBJ1-2	TGTGCCAGCCGAACAGGGGACGGCTACACCTTC	CASRTGDGYTF
-	TRBV7-3	TRBD2	TRBJ2-3	TGTGCCAGCTCGGGGGGAGCGGAAGATACGCAGTATTTT	CASSGGAEDTQYF
-	TRBV7-3	TRBD1	TRBJ1-1	TGTGCCAGCAGCTTAAGCCGGGACAGGAACACTGAAGCTTTCTTT	CASSLSRDRNTEAFF
-	TRBV27	-	TRBJ2-2	TGTGCCAGCGGGGACATTTATGCCGGGGAGCTGTTTTTT	CASGDIYAGELFF
-	TRBV2	TRBD2	TRBJ2-7	TGTGCCAGCAGCGAGCGGGGGCACTCCTACGAGCAGTACTTC	CASSERGHSYEQYF
-	TRBV6-5	-	TRBJ2-7	TGTGCCAGCAGAAGAGGGCCCACCTACGAGCAGTACTTC	CASRRGPTYEQYF
once	TRBV18	-	TRBJ2-7	TGTGCCAGCTCACCAGTGCAGGGGTACGAGCAGTACTTC	CASSPVQGYEQYF
once	TRBV2	-	TRBJ1-2	TGTGCCAGCACCGCACCGGGGTCCCTCTATGGCTACACCTTC	CASTAPGSLYGYTF